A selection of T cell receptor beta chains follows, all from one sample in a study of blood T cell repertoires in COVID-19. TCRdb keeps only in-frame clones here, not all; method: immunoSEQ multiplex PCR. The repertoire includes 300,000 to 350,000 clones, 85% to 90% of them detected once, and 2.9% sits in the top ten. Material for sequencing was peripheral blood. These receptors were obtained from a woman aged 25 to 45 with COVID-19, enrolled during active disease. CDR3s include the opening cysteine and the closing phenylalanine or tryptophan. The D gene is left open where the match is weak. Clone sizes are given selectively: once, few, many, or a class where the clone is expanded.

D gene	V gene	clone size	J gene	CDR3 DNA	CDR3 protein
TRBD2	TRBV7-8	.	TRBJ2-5	TGTGCCAGCAGCGCTACTGGACTAGCGGGAAAGGAGACCCAGTACTTC	CASSATGLAGKETQYF
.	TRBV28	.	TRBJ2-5	TGTGCCAGCAGTCCCGCAGAGGGCCCAAGGGAGACCCAGTACTTC	CASSPAEGPRETQYF
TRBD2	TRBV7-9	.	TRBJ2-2	TGTGCCAGCAGCTCCCCGGGGGGAGGGACGAACACCGGGGAGCTGTTTTTT	CASSSPGGGTNTGELFF
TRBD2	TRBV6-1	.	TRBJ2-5	TGTGCCAGCAGTGAACCAGGACTAGCGGGTCGCCAAGAGACCCAGTACTTC	CASSEPGLAGRQETQYF
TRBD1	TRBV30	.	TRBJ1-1	TGTGCCTGGAGGGACAGGCCTGAAACTGAAGCTTTCTTT	CAWRDRPETEAFF
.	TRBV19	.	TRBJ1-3	TGTGCCAGTAGTCAGGTTGCTCCTGGAAACACCATATATTTT	CASSQVAPGNTIYF
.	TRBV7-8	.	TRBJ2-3	TGTGCCAGCAGCTTCGACACGAGCAACACAGATACGCAGTATTTT	CASSFDTSNTDTQYF
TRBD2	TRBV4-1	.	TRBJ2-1	TGCGCCAGCAGCACCCAGCGGGAGTCACGAAATGAGCAGTTCTTC	CASSTQRESRNEQFF
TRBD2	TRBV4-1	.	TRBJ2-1	TGCGCCAGCAGCCAAGATTCAGTAGCGGGTGAAGGGTATTACAATGAGCAGTTCTTC	CASSQDSVAGEGYYNEQFF
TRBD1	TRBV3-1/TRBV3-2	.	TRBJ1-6	TGTGCCAGCAGCCAAGTTGAGGGGACAGGGTATAATTCACCCCTCCACTTT	CASSQVEGTGYNSPLHF
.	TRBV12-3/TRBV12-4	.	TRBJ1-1	TGTGCCAGCACCAGGGGTGGAACTGAAGCTTTCTTT	CASTRGGTEAFF
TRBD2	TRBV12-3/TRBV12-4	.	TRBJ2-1	TGTGCCAGCAGTGAACTAGCGGGCAATGAGCAGTTCTTC	CASSELAGNEQFF
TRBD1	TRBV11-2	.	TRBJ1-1	TGTGCCAGCAGCTTCCCTTTATTAGGATTGGACAGGGTAGATTTCGGAGCTTTCTTT	CASSFPLLGLDRVDFGAFF
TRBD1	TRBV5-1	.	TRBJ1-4	TGCGCCAGCAGCATCCACCGACAGGGCGGGGAAAAACTGTTTTTT	CASSIHRQGGEKLFF
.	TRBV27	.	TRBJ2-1	TGTGCCAGCAGTCCCCTACCAATTGCTGACAATGAGCAGTTCTTC	CASSPLPIADNEQFF
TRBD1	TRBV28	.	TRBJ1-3	TGTGCCAGCAGTTCACACCAGGGGGAAAGCTCTGGAAACACCATATATTTT	CASSSHQGESSGNTIYF
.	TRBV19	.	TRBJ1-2	TGTGCCAGTAAGGCCGACCCGGAGCTCGTTGGCTACACCTTC	CASKADPELVGYTF
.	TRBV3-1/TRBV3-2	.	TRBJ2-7	TGTGCCAGCAGCCAAGATCGGGGACTCGGGGAGCAGTACTTC	CASSQDRGLGEQYF
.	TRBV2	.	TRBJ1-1	TGTGCCAGCAGTGTATACAGGGACACTGAAGCTTTCTTT	CASSVYRDTEAFF
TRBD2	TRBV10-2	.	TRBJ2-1	TGCGCCAGCGGAGGAGCCAGCGGGGGCCTCTACAATGAGCAGTTCTTC	CASGGASGGLYNEQFF
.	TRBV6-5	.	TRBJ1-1	TGTGCCAGCAGTACAGGGGAAGCTTTCTTT	CASSTGEAFF
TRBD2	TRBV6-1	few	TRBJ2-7	TGTGCCAGCAGTGAAAGGCGGGAGCGAAACGAGCAGTACTTC	CASSERRERNEQYF
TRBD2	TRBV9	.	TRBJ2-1	TGTGCCAGCAGCCATAATTTAAAGACTAGCGGCAACAATGAGCAGTTCTTC	CASSHNLKTSGNNEQFF
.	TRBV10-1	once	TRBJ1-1	TGCGCCAGCAGTGAGTCGGAAGGCAGGCCCCGTGAAGCTTTCTTT	CASSESEGRPREAFF
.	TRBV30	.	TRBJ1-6	TGTGCCTGGAGTCCGGACAGCTCCTATAATTCACCCCTCCACTTT	CAWSPDSSYNSPLHF
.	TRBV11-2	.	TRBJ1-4	TGTGCCAGCAGCCCTGGCAGGGTTTTTGAAAAACTGTTTTTT	CASSPGRVFEKLFF